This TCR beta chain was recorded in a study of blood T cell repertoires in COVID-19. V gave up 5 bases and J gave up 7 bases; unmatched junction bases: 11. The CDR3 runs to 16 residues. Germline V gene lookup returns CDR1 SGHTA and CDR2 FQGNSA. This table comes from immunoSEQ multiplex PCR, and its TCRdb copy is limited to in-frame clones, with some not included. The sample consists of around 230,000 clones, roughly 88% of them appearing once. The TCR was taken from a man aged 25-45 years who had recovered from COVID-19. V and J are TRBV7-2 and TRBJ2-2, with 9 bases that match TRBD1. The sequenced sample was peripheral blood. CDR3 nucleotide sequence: TGTGCCAGCAGCCCCTGGACAGGGGCAGTCGGCGGGGAGCTGTTTTTT. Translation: CASSPWTGAVGGELFF.